Presented here are 12 T cell receptor beta chains from one specimen sequenced in a study of shared clonotypes between healthy human individuals. Here immunoSEQ multiplex PCR was the method, and the copy in TCRdb shows in-frame clones only, minus some. Among roughly 2.2 million clones listed, 85% to 95% were seen once. The sequenced sample consisted of naive CD4+ T cells from PBMCs. Subset specified: CD45RA+ positively selected. These receptors were taken from a young man in good health. Some clones in this sample may be carry-over from other donors' samples.

The chain employs TRBV11-2 and TRBJ2-5, with 7 bases identical to TRBD2. This CDR3 is built from 13 residues. The germline CDR1 and CDR2 sequences are SGHAT and FQNNGV. J was trimmed by 5 bases and V by 5 bases; bases with no gene match: 5. The CDR3 DNA follows: TGTGCCAGCAGCCGGGACTACAGGGAGACCCAGTACTTC. It specifies CASSRDYRETQYF. Full variable domain (missing parts from reference TRBV11-2 and TRBJ2-5): EAGVAQSPRYKIIEKRQSVAFWCNPISGHATLYWYQQILGQGPKLLIQFQNNGVVDDSQLPKDRFSAERLKGVDSTLKIQPAKLEDSAVYLCASSRDYRETQYFGPGTRLLVL.

This chain links TRBV28 with TRBJ2-4; D possibly corresponds to TRBD2 (6 bases). Trimming stripped 3 bases from V and 9 bases from J, with 15 bases between. The length of the CDR3 is 14 residues. Looked up from germline, CDR1 is MDHEN and CDR2 is SYDVKM. This CDR3 reads CASSLEVLGGIQYF. CDR3 sequence (DNA): TGTGCCAGCAGTTTGGAGGTCCTGGGGGGCATTCAGTACTTC.

With respect to this clone: Other nucleotide sequences in the sample specify the same CDR3. V is TRBV5-1 and J is TRBJ2-1; 12 bases agree with TRBD2. CDR3 length equals 15 residues. Germline trimming cut 0 bases from V and 10 bases from J; bases unmatched to any gene: 5. Germline-derived CDR1 and CDR2 are SGHRS and YFSETQ. CDR3 DNA sequence: TGCGCCAGCAGCTTGGTGGCTAGCGGGAGGGGAGAGCAGTTCTTC. Protein sequence: CASSLVASGRGEQFF.

The chain recombines TRBV5-4 with TRBJ2-7; D gene uncertain. The CDR3 loop spans 14 amino acids. Germline loops: CDR1 SGHNT, CDR2 YYREEE (reference sequence). V lost 0 bases and J lost 0, with 7 bases in between. CDR3 sequence: CASSLERVSYEQYF. Here the CDR3 DNA reads TGTGCCAGCAGCTTGGAAAGGGTCTCCTACGAGCAGTACTTC.

The CDR3 DNA follows: TGTGCCAGCACTCTTAACGGGGGGTACACTGAAGCTTTCTTT. Its translation: CASTLNGGYTEAFF. The rearrangement links TRBV27 to TRBJ1-1; weak D call: TRBD1 (5 bases). The CDR3 covers 14 residues. In germline, CDR1 is MNHEY, CDR2 SMNVEV (reference sequence). V shed 7 bases and J shed 3 bases, with 15 bases lying between them.

In DNA, the CDR3 is TGCGCCAGCAGCTTGGGAGCAGGGCAAGGAAACACCATATATTTT. Translated: CASSLGAGQGNTIYF. The chain couples TRBV5-1 to TRBJ1-3; a weak D match, TRBD1 (5 bases). The CDR3 is 15 residues long. V dropped 0 bases and J dropped 4 bases, with 11 bases sitting between them. In germline, CDR1 is SGHRS, CDR2 YFSETQ.

The genes are TRBV13 and TRBJ2-1; 10 nucleotides match TRBD2. The V gene end was trimmed by 6 bases and the J gene end by 3 bases; junction bases not matched to a gene: 11. CDR1 and CDR2 from the germline V gene are PRHDT and FYEKMQ (reference sequence). The CDR3 covers 17 residues. In nucleotides, the CDR3 is TGTGCCAGCAGTAACTACGCAGCGGGAGGGAACTACAATGAGCAGTTCTTC. Amino acid sequence: CASSNYAAGGNYNEQFF.

The chain recombines TRBV30 with TRBJ1-1; D is undetermined. This CDR3 is 13 amino acids long. CDR1 and CDR2 from the germline V gene are GTSNPN and SVGIG (reference sequence). The ends were cut back, 2 bases at V and 4 bases at J, with 11 bases in the middle. CDR3: CAWSYYAGTEAFF. For the CDR3, the DNA is TGTGCCTGGAGTTATTATGCGGGCACTGAAGCTTTCTTT.

This rearrangement joins TRBV30 to TRBJ2-5; 9 positions match TRBD1. The CDR3 loop spans 15 amino acids. CDR1 is GTSNPN, CDR2 SVGIG, per germline (reference sequence). V lost 2 bases, J lost 5 bases, and 9 bases stayed unmatched. The CDR3 sequence: CAWSNTGGFKETQYF. The CDR3 bases are TGTGCCTGGAGTAACACAGGGGGCTTTAAGGAGACCCAGTACTTC.

The genes are TRBV7-2 and TRBJ2-3; tentative D call: TRBD1 (5 bases). The germline V gene has CDR1 SGHTA and CDR2 FQGNSA. The V end lost 3 bases, the J end lost 8 bases, and 6 bases lay between the germline ends. The CDR3 is 11 residues long. This CDR3 reads CASSFQGTQYF. The CDR3 DNA is TGTGCCAGCAGCTTTCAGGGTACGCAGTATTTT.

The chain joins TRBV28 to TRBJ1-5; TRBD1 is a possible D gene (5 bases). Germline V gene data show CDR1 as MDHEN and CDR2 as SYDVKM. The CDR3 covers 13 residues. The V gene lost 3 bases and the J gene lost 13 bases, with 16 bases spanning the gap. The CDR3 protein is CASSFKSPGTQHF. The CDR3 DNA is TGTGCCAGCAGTTTTAAGTCGCCAGGGACTCAGCATTTT. Looking up the rest from reference TRBV28 and TRBJ1-5 gives the full variable domain: DVKVTQSSRYLVKRTGEKVFLECVQDMDHENMFWYRQDPGLGLRLIYFSYDVKMKEKGDIPEGYSVSREKKERFSLILESASTNQTSMYLCASSFKSPGTQHFGDGTRLSIL.

CDR3 sequence reads: CASSQDGGRQYF. CDR3 DNA: TGCGCCAGCAGCCAAGACGGGGGGCGGCAGTACTTC. This sequence joins TRBV4-1 and TRBJ2-7; the D gene is possibly TRBD2 (7 bases). V was cut by 0 bases and J by 9 bases, with 9 bases left in between. The germline V gene has CDR1 MGHRA and CDR2 YSYEKL. This CDR3 comprises 12 residues.